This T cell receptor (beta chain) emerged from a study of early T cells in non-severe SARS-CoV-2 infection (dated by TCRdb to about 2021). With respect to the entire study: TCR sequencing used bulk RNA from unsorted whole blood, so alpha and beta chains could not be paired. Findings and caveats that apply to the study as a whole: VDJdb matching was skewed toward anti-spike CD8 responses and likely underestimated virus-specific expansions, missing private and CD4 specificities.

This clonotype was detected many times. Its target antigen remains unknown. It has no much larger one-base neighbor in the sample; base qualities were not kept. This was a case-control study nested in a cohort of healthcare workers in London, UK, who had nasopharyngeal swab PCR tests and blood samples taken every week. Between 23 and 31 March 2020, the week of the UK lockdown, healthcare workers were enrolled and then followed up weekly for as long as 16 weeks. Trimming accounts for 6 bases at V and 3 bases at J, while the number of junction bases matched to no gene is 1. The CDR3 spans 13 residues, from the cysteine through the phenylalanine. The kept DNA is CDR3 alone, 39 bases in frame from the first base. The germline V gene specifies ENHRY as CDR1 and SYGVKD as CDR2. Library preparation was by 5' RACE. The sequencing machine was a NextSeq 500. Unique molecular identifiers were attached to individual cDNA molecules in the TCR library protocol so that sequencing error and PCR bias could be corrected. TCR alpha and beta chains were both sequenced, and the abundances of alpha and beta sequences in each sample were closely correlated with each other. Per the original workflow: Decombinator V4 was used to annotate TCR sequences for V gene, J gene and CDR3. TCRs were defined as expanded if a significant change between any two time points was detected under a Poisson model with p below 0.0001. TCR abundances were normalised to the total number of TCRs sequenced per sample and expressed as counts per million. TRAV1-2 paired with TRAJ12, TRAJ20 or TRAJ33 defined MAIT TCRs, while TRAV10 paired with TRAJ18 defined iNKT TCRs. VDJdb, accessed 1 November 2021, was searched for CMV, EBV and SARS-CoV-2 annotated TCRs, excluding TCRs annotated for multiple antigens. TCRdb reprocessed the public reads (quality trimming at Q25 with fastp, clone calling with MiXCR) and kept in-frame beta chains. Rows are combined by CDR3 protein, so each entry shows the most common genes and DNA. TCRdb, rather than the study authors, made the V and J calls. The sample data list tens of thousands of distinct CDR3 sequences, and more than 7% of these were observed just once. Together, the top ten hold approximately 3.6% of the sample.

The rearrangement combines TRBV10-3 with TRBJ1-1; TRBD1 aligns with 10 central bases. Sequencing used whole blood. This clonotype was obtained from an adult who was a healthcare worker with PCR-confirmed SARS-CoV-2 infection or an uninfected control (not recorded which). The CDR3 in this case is CAIRTGGYTEAFF. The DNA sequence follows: TGTGCCATCAGGACAGGGGGCTACACTGAAGCTTTCTTT.